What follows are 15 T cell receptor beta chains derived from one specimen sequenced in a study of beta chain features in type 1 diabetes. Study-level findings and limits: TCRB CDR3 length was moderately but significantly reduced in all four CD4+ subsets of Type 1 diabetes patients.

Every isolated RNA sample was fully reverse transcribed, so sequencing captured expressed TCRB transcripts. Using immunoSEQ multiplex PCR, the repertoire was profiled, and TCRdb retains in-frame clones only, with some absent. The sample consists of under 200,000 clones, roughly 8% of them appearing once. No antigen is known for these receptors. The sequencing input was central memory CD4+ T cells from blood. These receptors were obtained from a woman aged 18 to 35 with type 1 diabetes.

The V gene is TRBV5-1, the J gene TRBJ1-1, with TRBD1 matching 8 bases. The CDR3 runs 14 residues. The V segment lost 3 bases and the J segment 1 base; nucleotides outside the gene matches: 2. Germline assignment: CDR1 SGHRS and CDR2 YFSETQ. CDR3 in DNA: TGCGCCAGCAGCTACGGACAGGGGAACACTGAAGCTTTCTTT. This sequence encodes CASSYGQGNTEAFF.

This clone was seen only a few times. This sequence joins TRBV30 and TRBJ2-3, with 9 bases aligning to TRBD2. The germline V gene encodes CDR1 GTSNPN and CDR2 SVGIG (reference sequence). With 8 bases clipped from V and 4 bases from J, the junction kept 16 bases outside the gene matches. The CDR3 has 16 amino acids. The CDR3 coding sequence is TGTGCCGTGGACGGTAGCGGGAGTTCGGTTGCAGATACGCAGTATTTT. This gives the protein CAVDGSGSSVADTQYF.

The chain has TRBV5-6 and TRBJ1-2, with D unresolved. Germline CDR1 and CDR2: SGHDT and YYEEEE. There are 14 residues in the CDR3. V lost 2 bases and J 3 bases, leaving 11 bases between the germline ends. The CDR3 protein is CASSFTRRDYGYTF. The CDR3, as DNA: TGTGCCAGCAGCTTTACCAGGAGGGACTATGGCTACACCTTC.

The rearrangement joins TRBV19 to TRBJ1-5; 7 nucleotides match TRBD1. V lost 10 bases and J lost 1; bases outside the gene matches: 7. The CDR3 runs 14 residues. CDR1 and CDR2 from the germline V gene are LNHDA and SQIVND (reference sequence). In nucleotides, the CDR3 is TGTGCCACTAACAGGGGCTTCAGCAATCAGCCCCAGCATTTT. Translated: CATNRGFSNQPQHF.

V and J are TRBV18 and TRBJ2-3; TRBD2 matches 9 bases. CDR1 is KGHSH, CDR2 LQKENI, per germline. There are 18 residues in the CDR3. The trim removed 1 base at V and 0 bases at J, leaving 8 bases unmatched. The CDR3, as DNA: TGTGCCAGCTCACCACGAATCCTAGCGGGGTCTAGCACAGATACGCAGTATTTT. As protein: CASSPRILAGSSTDTQYF.

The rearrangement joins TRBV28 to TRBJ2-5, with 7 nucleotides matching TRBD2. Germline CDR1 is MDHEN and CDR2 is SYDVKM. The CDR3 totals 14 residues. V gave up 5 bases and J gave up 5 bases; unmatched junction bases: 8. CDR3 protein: CASSPLGGRETQYF. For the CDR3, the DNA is TGTGCCAGCAGTCCCTTGGGGGGGAGGGAGACCCAGTACTTC.

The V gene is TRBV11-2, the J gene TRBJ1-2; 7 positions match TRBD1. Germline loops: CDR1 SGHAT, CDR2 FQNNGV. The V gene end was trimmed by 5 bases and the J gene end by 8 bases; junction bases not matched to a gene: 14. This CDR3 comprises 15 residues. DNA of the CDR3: TGTGCCAGCAGCCCCCAAACAGGGGTTTCGAGAGGCTACACCTTC. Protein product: CASSPQTGVSRGYTF.

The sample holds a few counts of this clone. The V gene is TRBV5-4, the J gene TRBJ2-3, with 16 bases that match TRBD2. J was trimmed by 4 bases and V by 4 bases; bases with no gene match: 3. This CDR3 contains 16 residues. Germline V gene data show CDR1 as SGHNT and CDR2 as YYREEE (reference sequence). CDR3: CASSRGLAGGSDTQYF. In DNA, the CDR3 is TGTGCCAGCAGCCGGGGACTAGCGGGGGGGTCAGATACGCAGTATTTT.

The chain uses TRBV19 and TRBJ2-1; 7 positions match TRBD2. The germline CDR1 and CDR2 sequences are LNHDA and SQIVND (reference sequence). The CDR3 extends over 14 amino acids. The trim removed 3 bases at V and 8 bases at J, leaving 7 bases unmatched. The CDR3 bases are TGTGCCAGTAGTATGGCGGGAGTAGGCTATGAGCAGTTCTTC. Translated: CASSMAGVGYEQFF.

The CDR3 loop reads CATVGANSGRAENEQFF. In DNA, the CDR3 is TGTGCCACCGTTGGGGCCAATAGCGGGAGGGCAGAAAATGAGCAGTTCTTC. The chain uses TRBV28 and TRBJ2-1, with TRBD2 identical over 11 bases. This CDR3 has 17 residues. Trimming removed 10 bases from V and 7 bases from J; junction bases left unmatched: 18. Per germline, CDR1 MDHEN and CDR2 SYDVKM.

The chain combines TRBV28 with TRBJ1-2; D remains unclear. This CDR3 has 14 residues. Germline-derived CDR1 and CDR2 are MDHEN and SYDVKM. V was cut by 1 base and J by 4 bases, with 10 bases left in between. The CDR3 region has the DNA TGTGCCAGCAGTTTATTCGCCACGAGCTATGGCTACACCTTC. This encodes CASSLFATSYGYTF.

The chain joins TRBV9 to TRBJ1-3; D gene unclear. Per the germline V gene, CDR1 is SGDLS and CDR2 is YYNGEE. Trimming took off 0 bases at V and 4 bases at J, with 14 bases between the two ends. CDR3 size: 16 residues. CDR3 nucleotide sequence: TGTGCCAGCAGCGTAGCCGGGAACGATCGGGGAAACACCATATATTTT. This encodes CASSVAGNDRGNTIYF.

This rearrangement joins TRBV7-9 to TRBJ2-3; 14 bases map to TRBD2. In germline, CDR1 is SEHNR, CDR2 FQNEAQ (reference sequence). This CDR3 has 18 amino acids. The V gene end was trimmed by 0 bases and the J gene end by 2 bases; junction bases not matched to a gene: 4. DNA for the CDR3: TGTGCCAGCAGCTTAGCGTCGACTAGCGGGGGGGACACAGATACGCAGTATTTT. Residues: CASSLASTSGGDTDTQYF. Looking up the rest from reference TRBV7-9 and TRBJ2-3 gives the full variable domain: DTGVSQNPRHKITKRGQNVTFRCDPISEHNRLYWYRQTLGQGPEFLTYFQNEAQLEKSRLLSDRFSAERPKGSFSTLEIQRTEQGDSAMYLCASSLASTSGGDTDTQYFGPGTRLTVL.

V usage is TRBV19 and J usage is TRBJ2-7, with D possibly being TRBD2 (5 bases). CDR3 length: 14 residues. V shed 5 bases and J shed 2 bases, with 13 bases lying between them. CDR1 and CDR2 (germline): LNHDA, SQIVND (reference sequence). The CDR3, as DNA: TGTGCCAGTAGTCCGGAGACCGGGACCTACGAGCAGTACTTC. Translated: CASSPETGTYEQYF.

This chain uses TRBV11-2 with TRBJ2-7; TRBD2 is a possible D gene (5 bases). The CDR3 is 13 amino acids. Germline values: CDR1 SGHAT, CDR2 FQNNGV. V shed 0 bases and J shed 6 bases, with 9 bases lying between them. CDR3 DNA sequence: TGTGCCAGCAGCTTAGAAGCGGTGGGCGAGCAGTACTTC. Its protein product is CASSLEAVGEQYF.